These 12 T cell receptor beta chains were sequenced from one sample in a study of HIV-infected patients and healthy controls. TCRdb re-called the 5' RACE reads through MiXCR, storing one row per CDR3 protein. This table has 55,000 to 70,000 distinct CDR3 sequences, 15% to 20% appearing once. The specimen sequenced was CD4+ T cells from blood. These receptors originate from a human donor in good health.

This clonotype was recorded many times. The chain carries TRBV4-1 and TRBJ2-1, with TRBD2 matching 14 bases. Germline CDR1 and CDR2: MGHRA and YSYEKL. The CDR3 runs 17 residues. J lost 7 bases, V lost 3 bases, and 8 bases had no gene match. The CDR3 sequence: CASSQGSRTSGRNEQFF. CDR3 nucleotides: TGCGCCAGCAGCCAGGGTTCTCGGACTAGCGGGAGGAATGAGCAGTTCTTC.

This clonotype was observed at least ten times. The chain carries TRBV6-6 and TRBJ2-7, with TRBD2 as a possible D gene (6 bases). V lost 7 bases, J lost 0 bases, and 13 bases lay in between. Per the germline V gene, CDR1 is MNHNY and CDR2 is SVGAGI (reference sequence). The CDR3 runs to 14 residues. The CDR3 nucleotides read TGTGCCAGCAAATCCAACGGGGGCTCCTACGAGCAGTACTTC. Translation: CASKSNGGSYEQYF.

The rearrangement uses TRBV19 and TRBJ2-1; 9 bases match TRBD2. With 8 bases clipped from V and 8 bases from J, the junction kept 13 bases outside the gene matches. CDR1 and CDR2 from the germline V gene are LNHDA and SQIVND (reference sequence). CDR3 length equals 15 residues. The CDR3 reads CASGLAGFRRDEQFF. CDR3 coding DNA: TGTGCCAGTGGGCTAGCGGGATTTCGACGGGATGAGCAGTTCTTC.

J is TRBJ2-3 and V is TRBV4-2; 13 nucleotides match TRBD2. V lost 3 bases to trimming and J lost 4 bases; unmatched junction nucleotides: 7. Germline V gives CDR1 LGHNA, CDR2 YNFKEQ. The CDR3 loop spans 17 amino acids. For the CDR3, the DNA is TGTGCCAGCAGCCAGGGAACTAGCGGGAGGGCCTCAGATACGCAGTATTTT. It translates to CASSQGTSGRASDTQYF.

Only a few counts were recorded for this clonotype. The chain has TRBV7-2 and TRBJ2-3; 10 bases are shared with TRBD2. The CDR3 runs 15 residues. J was trimmed by 8 bases and V by 8 bases; bases with no gene match: 13. The V gene's germline CDR1 is SGHTA and CDR2 FQGNSA. The chain's CDR3 is CASGRSSGSFGTQYF. CDR3 DNA: TGTGCCAGCGGTCGCTCTAGCGGGAGTTTCGGTACGCAGTATTTT.

The chain has TRBV6-6 and TRBJ1-6, with D possibly matching TRBD1 (6 bases). CDR3 length: 16 amino acids. The V end was cut by 2 bases, the J end by 10 bases, with 18 bases between. Germline lookup yields CDR1 MNHNY and CDR2 SVGAGI (reference sequence). Here the CDR3 reads CASSYPVSTGRSPLHF. The CDR3, as DNA: TGTGCCAGCAGTTACCCCGTCTCAACAGGGCGGTCACCCCTCCACTTT.

The V and J genes are TRBV5-1 and TRBJ1-3; D is unclear. Germline V gene lookup returns CDR1 SGHRS and CDR2 YFSETQ. The CDR3 is made up of 15 amino acids. Trimming took off 0 bases at V and 2 bases at J, with 9 bases between the two ends. CDR3 in amino acids: CASSLVGPPGNTIYF. The CDR3 region has the DNA TGCGCCAGCAGCTTGGTTGGGCCTCCTGGAAACACCATATATTTT.

This rearrangement joins TRBV20-1 to TRBJ2-4; D call uncertain. Germline CDR1 reads DFQATT; CDR2 reads SNEGSKA (reference sequence). The CDR3 is made up of 15 amino acids. Between the trimmed V and J ends, which lost 0 bases and 0 bases, there was a span of 9 bases. CDR3 sequence reads: CSAREGGLAKNIQYF. CDR3 DNA: TGCAGTGCTAGAGAAGGCGGCCTAGCCAAAAACATTCAGTACTTC.

The J gene is TRBJ1-4, the V gene TRBV4-2, with D tentatively TRBD1 (6 bases). The CDR3 consists of 16 residues. CDR1 and CDR2 (germline): LGHNA, YNFKEQ. Trimming pared 0 bases from V and 4 bases from J, leaving 12 bases between. The CDR3 region is CASSQEYRALNEKLFF. DNA of the CDR3: TGTGCCAGCAGCCAAGAATACAGGGCCCTTAATGAAAAACTGTTTTTT.

This clonotype has just a few counts. The genes are TRBV7-2 and TRBJ1-5; 10 bases line up with TRBD1. The CDR3 is 13 residues long. V dropped 5 bases and J dropped 5; count of bases not matched to a gene: 0. Germline CDR1 is SGHTA and CDR2 is FQGNSA. The CDR3 coding sequence is TGTGCCAGCAGCGGGACAGGGGATCAGCCCCAGCATTTT. Translating it yields CASSGTGDQPQHF.

The chain recombines TRBV10-3 with TRBJ2-4; possible D gene TRBD1, 5 bases. V lost 0 bases to trimming and J lost 2 bases, with 8 bases between them. The germline gives CDR1 ENHRY, CDR2 SYGVKD. The CDR3 loop spans 15 amino acids. The CDR3 DNA follows: TGTGCCATCAGTGAGTCCCGACAGCCCAAAAACATTCAGTACTTC. This translates into CAISESRQPKNIQYF.

Many counts were recorded for this clonotype. The V gene is TRBV10-2, the J gene TRBJ1-1; possible D gene TRBD1, 5 bases. This CDR3 has 14 amino acids. Germline CDR1 WSHSY, CDR2 SAAADI. Trimming removed 4 bases at V and 4 bases at J, with 13 bases between. Written as DNA, the CDR3 is TGCGCCAGCAGTGTTTTGGGGGGTCGCACTGAAGCTTTCTTT. Amino acids: CASSVLGGRTEAFF.